The rows below give T cell receptor beta chains drawn from one sample of a study of T-cell reconstitution after alpha-beta-depleted transplantation in children. TCRdb re-analysed the PCR reads in MiXCR, keeping a single row per CDR3 protein. Found here are some 490,000 distinct CDR3 sequences, about an eighth of them singletons; the top ten hold 5% to 6%. Sample: PBMCs from the stem cell graft donor, taken from the stem cell graft. Every receptor here comes from a human donor who donated a stem cell graft to a child with combined immunodeficiency. Both conserved end residues are part of each CDR3. D genes are given only for firm matches. Rows may omit the clone size; those that give it use once, few, many or a size class.

J gene	V gene	clone size	D gene	CDR3 protein	CDR3 DNA
TRBJ1-6	TRBV6-1	.	TRBD1	CASTDTGGQGSPLHF	TGTGCCAGCACCGATACAGGGGGCCAGGGGTCACCCCTCCACTTT
TRBJ1-4	TRBV6-5	many	TRBD1	CASRPGTARGKLFF	TGTGCCAGCAGGCCCGGGACAGCCCGGGGAAAACTGTTTTTT
TRBJ2-1	TRBV20-1	.	TRBD2	CSARDLVGLYNEQFF	TGCAGTGCTAGAGATTTGGTGGGACTATACAATGAGCAGTTCTTC
TRBJ2-7	TRBV6-2/TRBV6-3	few	.	CASSYRGKAHEQYF	TGTGCCAGCAGTTACCGTGGAAAAGCCCACGAGCAGTACTTC
TRBJ1-5	TRBV20-1	.	TRBD1	CSARVQGAGQPQHF	TGCAGTGCTAGGGTACAGGGGGCCGGACAGCCCCAGCATTTT
TRBJ1-2	TRBV19	few	TRBD1	CASRTGAKGYTF	TGTGCCAGTAGAACAGGGGCTAAAGGCTACACCTTC
TRBJ2-2	TRBV12-3/TRBV12-4	many	TRBD2	CASSSSGRRELFF	TGTGCCAGCAGCTCTAGCGGGAGGAGAGAGCTGTTTTTT
TRBJ1-2	TRBV6-6	.	.	CASSTAEGYGYTF	TGTGCCAGCAGCACTGCGGAGGGTTATGGCTACACCTTC
TRBJ2-5	TRBV12-3/TRBV12-4	few	TRBD2	CASSLERGIPGTQYKYF	TGTGCCAGCAGTTTAGAGCGGGGGATACCCGGGACCCAGTACAAGTACTTC
TRBJ2-1	TRBV6-2/TRBV6-3	.	.	CASSYGGLTGYNEQFF	TGTGCCAGCAGTTACGGAGGACTGACTGGCTACAATGAGCAGTTCTTC
TRBJ1-5	TRBV9	.	.	CASSVAPESNQPQHF	TGTGCCAGCAGCGTAGCCCCAGAGAGCAATCAGCCCCAGCATTTT
TRBJ2-1	TRBV7-3	few	.	CASSLTTMGGEKFF	TGTGCCAGCAGCTTAACGACGATGGGGGGAGAGAAGTTCTTC
TRBJ2-3	TRBV18	.	.	CASSPPDLQLSTDTQYF	TGTGCCAGCTCACCACCGGACTTACAGCTAAGCACAGATACGCAGTATTTT
TRBJ2-1	TRBV4-3	.	.	CASSQGISSGLINEQFF	TGCGCCAGCAGCCAAGGGATCTCTTCGGGACTGATTAATGAGCAGTTCTTC
TRBJ1-2	TRBV29-1	.	TRBD1	CSAITHRGVPANYGYTF	TGCAGCGCTATTACTCACAGGGGTGTCCCAGCTAACTATGGCTACACCTTC
TRBJ2-1	TRBV20-1	few	.	CSARDRRTDSYNEQFF	TGCAGTGCTAGAGATCGGCGGACAGACTCCTACAATGAGCAGTTCTTC
TRBJ2-3	TRBV7-2	few	.	CASSLAQGGSTDTQYF	TGTGCCAGCAGCTTAGCGCAGGGAGGTAGCACAGATACGCAGTATTTT
TRBJ2-3	TRBV7-3	few	.	CASSLVGFKDTQYF	TGTGCCAGCAGCTTAGTAGGGTTCAAAGATACGCAGTATTTT
TRBJ2-3	TRBV5-6	few	.	CASSLDGHQPSTDTQYF	TGTGCCAGCAGCTTGGATGGACACCAGCCTAGCACAGATACGCAGTATTTT
TRBJ2-5	TRBV12-3/TRBV12-4	.	TRBD2	CASTPGWRERETQYF	TGTGCCAGCACCCCTGGGTGGCGGGAGAGGGAGACCCAGTACTTC
TRBJ1-1	TRBV4-3	.	.	CASSQNRDLYTEAFF	TGCGCCAGCAGCCAGAATCGGGACCTATATACTGAAGCTTTCTTT
TRBJ2-7	TRBV24-1	few	TRBD1	CATSDPGGYEQYF	TGTGCCACCAGTGATCCAGGGGGCTACGAGCAGTACTTC
TRBJ2-7	TRBV12-3/TRBV12-4	many	.	CASLVRIRILDEQYF	TGTGCCAGCCTCGTACGGATCCGTATCCTGGACGAGCAGTACTTC
TRBJ1-1	TRBV12-3/TRBV12-4	many	.	CASSSGATEAFF	TGTGCCAGCAGTTCCGGGGCCACTGAAGCTTTCTTT
TRBJ2-1	TRBV20-1	.	TRBD2	CSARDRRLAGVRGEQFF	TGCAGTGCTAGAGATCGTAGGCTAGCGGGAGTAAGGGGTGAGCAGTTCTTC
TRBJ2-7	TRBV6-5	few	.	CASSSKARKTYEQYF	TGTGCCAGCAGTTCTAAAGCCCGAAAAACCTACGAGCAGTACTTC
TRBJ2-3	TRBV27	.	TRBD1	CASSPRQGAYSTDTQYF	TGTGCCAGCAGTCCCCGACAGGGGGCGTATAGCACAGATACGCAGTATTTT
TRBJ2-7	TRBV29-1	.	TRBD2	CSVGTQSGRPSYEQYF	TGCAGCGTTGGAACGCAGAGCGGGAGGCCTTCCTACGAGCAGTACTTC
TRBJ2-7	TRBV6-2/TRBV6-3	many	.	CASSRGFSYEQYF	TGTGCCAGCAGTCGAGGATTCTCCTACGAGCAGTACTTC
TRBJ1-5	TRBV4-3	few	.	CASSQDHSSFSNQPQHF	TGCGCCAGCAGCCAAGATCACAGTAGTTTTAGCAATCAGCCCCAGCATTTT
TRBJ2-7	TRBV6-5	.	.	CASSYPGVRAYEQYF	TGTGCCAGCAGTTACCCAGGGGTTCGCGCCTACGAGCAGTACTTC
TRBJ1-2	TRBV12-3/TRBV12-4	many	.	CASRSSGDAGRYGYTF	TGTGCCAGCAGGTCCTCAGGGGACGCAGGTCGCTATGGCTACACCTTC
TRBJ2-3	TRBV20-1	many	.	CSARDLGDTQYF	TGCAGTGCTAGAGATCTGGGAGATACGCAGTATTTT
TRBJ2-3	TRBV7-2	few	TRBD1	CASSLRAQGATDTQYF	TGTGCCAGCAGCTTAAGGGCTCAGGGGGCCACAGATACGCAGTATTTT
TRBJ1-1	TRBV7-2	few	.	CASSFYPGQPNTEAFF	TGTGCCAGCAGCTTCTACCCGGGGCAGCCGAACACTGAAGCTTTCTTT
TRBJ1-2	TRBV24-1	.	.	CATSDPGTRGGYTF	TGTGCCACCAGTGATCCGGGGACCCGAGGGGGCTACACCTTC
TRBJ2-1	TRBV20-1	.	TRBD2	CSATPGTSASYNEQFF	TGCAGTGCTACCCCTGGGACTAGCGCCTCCTACAATGAGCAGTTCTTC
TRBJ2-3	TRBV11-2	few	TRBD2	CASSQHPGGGTDTQYF	TGTGCCAGCAGCCAGCACCCCGGGGGGGGCACAGATACGCAGTATTTT
TRBJ1-1	TRBV5-1	.	.	CASSLAQGSTEAFF	TGCGCCAGCAGCTTGGCCCAGGGAAGTACTGAAGCTTTCTTT
TRBJ2-1	TRBV12-3/TRBV12-4	few	TRBD1	CASSRGTGGKNEQFF	TGTGCCAGCAGTAGAGGGACAGGGGGTAAGAATGAGCAGTTCTTC
TRBJ2-2	TRBV7-8	few	.	CASSRWGEPMNTGELFF	TGTGCCAGCAGCCGCTGGGGGGAACCGATGAACACCGGGGAGCTGTTTTTT
TRBJ1-1	TRBV11-2	.	TRBD1	CASTPTTTGVGTEAFF	TGTGCCAGCACCCCAACGACGACAGGGGTCGGCACTGAAGCTTTCTTT
TRBJ2-1	TRBV9	few	.	CASSVEIASSYNEQFF	TGTGCCAGCAGCGTAGAAATAGCTAGCTCCTACAATGAGCAGTTCTTC
TRBJ2-2	TRBV5-5	.	TRBD2	CASSFLAGENTGELFF	TGTGCCAGCAGCTTTCTAGCGGGGGAGAACACCGGGGAGCTGTTTTTT
TRBJ2-2	TRBV4-3	.	.	CASSQAVSSNTGELFF	TGCGCCAGCAGCCAAGCGGTCAGCTCGAACACCGGGGAGCTGTTTTTT
TRBJ2-1	TRBV7-2	many	.	CASSLDRQIYNEQFF	TGTGCCAGCAGCCTTGACAGACAGATTTACAATGAGCAGTTCTTC
TRBJ1-3	TRBV5-1	.	.	CASSLNPGAEAGNTIYF	TGCGCCAGCAGCTTAAACCCCGGAGCTGAAGCTGGAAACACCATATATTTT
TRBJ1-5	TRBV6-2/TRBV6-3	few	.	CASSRTGTRQPQHF	TGTGCCAGCAGCAGAACCGGGACGCGTCAGCCCCAGCATTTT
TRBJ2-5	TRBV4-3	few	TRBD2	CASSQARTSGAETQYF	TGCGCCAGCAGCCAAGCAAGGACTAGCGGGGCAGAGACCCAGTACTTC
TRBJ2-1	TRBV2	.	TRBD2	CASSPSGGARNEQFF	TGTGCCAGCAGTCCTAGCGGGGGGGCCAGGAATGAGCAGTTCTTC
TRBJ2-5	TRBV27	few	.	CASSSPPRGETQYF	TGTGCCAGCAGTTCCCCGCCGAGGGGTGAGACCCAGTACTTC
TRBJ2-1	TRBV7-3	many	.	CASSLNTYNEQFF	TGTGCCAGCAGCTTAAACACATACAATGAGCAGTTCTTC
TRBJ1-2	TRBV19	.	.	CASSSPAANGYTF	TGTGCCAGTAGTTCACCAGCCGCAAACGGCTACACCTTC
TRBJ2-2	TRBV7-9	.	.	CASSLAFSDTGELFF	TGTGCCAGCAGCTTAGCGTTTTCCGATACCGGGGAGCTGTTTTTT